This T cell receptor (beta chain) was captured by sequencing in a study of blood T cells in healthy people across ages. Germline V gene lookup returns CDR1 MGHRA and CDR2 YSYEKL. The CDR3 sequence is 16 residues long. V was cut by 0 bases and J by 8 bases, with 19 bases left in between. A J-beta primer mix and a sample-barcoded 5' primer were used in a second PCR of roughly 6 to 11 cycles. TCRdb itself ran the 5' RACE reads through MiXCR, one entry per CDR3 protein. The table has some 900,000 distinct CDR3 sequences, 25% to 35% seen once. Source material: blood. J is TRBJ1-2 and V is TRBV4-1, with TRBD1 as a possible D gene (6 bases). The receptor comes from a woman older than 75 in good health. CDR3 nucleotides: TGCGCCAGCAGCCAAGACCCTGGGGGGACAATGTCCGGCTACACCTTC. The encoded protein is CASSQDPGGTMSGYTF.